The entry below describes one T cell receptor (beta chain). The V end lost 7 bases, the J end lost 5 bases, and 18 bases lay between the germline ends. The germline CDR1 and CDR2 sequences are MNHNS and SASEGT. This CDR3 is 15 amino acids long. This record comes from a study of T-cell reconstitution after alpha-beta-depleted transplantation in children. A TCRbeta library incorporating unique molecular identifiers was prepared. TCRdb reprocessed the PCR reads via MiXCR and lists one record per CDR3 protein. The data show 380,000 or so distinct CDR3 sequences, with 13% seen just once and around 4.1% held by the top ten.

The sample consisted of PBMCs, taken from the stem cell graft. This TCR was recovered from a human donor who donated a stem cell graft to a child with Fanconi anemia. The chain uses TRBV6-1 and TRBJ1-5; a possible D gene is TRBD1 (5 bases). This CDR3 reads CASKTVGDGDQPQHF. The CDR3 nucleotides read TGTGCCAGCAAGACCGTCGGGGACGGGGATCAGCCCCAGCATTTT.